What follows are 10 T cell receptor beta chains derived from one specimen sequenced in a study of PD-L1 blockade in urothelial cancer. Sequenced by immunoSEQ multiplex PCR; TCRdb stores in-frame clones only, minus some. The sample lists tens of thousands of clones, around 83% occurring once. Time point in this sample: pretreatment peripheral blood. Sample: PBMCs, taken around atezolizumab (anti-PD-L1) treatment. Receptors originate from a man between 60 and 75 years old with urothelial cancer.

V and J are TRBV2 and TRBJ1-1; no clear D. V was pared by 8 bases and J by 1 base, with 8 bases between. The CDR3 runs to 12 residues. Germline loops: CDR1 SNHLY, CDR2 FYNNEI. The CDR3 is CASGGPNTEAFF. The CDR3 region has the DNA TGTGCCAGCGGAGGCCCGAACACTGAAGCTTTCTTT.

The chain carries TRBV19 and TRBJ2-1, with 8 bases that match TRBD2. Germline CDR1 reads LNHDA; CDR2 reads SQIVND (reference sequence). The CDR3 spans 16 residues. After removal of 2 bases from V and 0 bases from J, the junction contained 3 bases not matched to a gene. This chain's CDR3 is CASSIYSGASYNEQFF. The CDR3 DNA reads TGTGCCAGTAGTATATATAGCGGGGCCTCCTACAATGAGCAGTTCTTC.

J is TRBJ2-7 and V is TRBV5-1, with D tentatively TRBD1 (5 bases). Germline V lookup: CDR1 SGHRS, CDR2 YFSETQ. The V gene lost 0 bases and the J gene lost 1 base, with 11 bases spanning the gap. The length of the CDR3 is 15 residues. CDR3: CASSLAQGSSYEQYF. Here the CDR3 DNA reads TGCGCCAGCAGCTTGGCCCAGGGTTCGTCCTACGAGCAGTACTTC.

This sequence joins TRBV29-1 and TRBJ1-2, with D perhaps TRBD1 (5 bases). The ends were cut back, 7 bases at V and 8 bases at J, with 17 bases in the middle. The CDR3 totals 12 residues. Germline V gives CDR1 SQVTM, CDR2 ANQGSEA. The CDR3 spells CSARDAGGGYTF. CDR3 nucleotide sequence: TGCAGCGCCCGGGACGCCGGGGGAGGCTACACCTTC. Full variable domain (remainder filled in from reference TRBV29-1 and TRBJ1-2): SAVISQKPSRDICQRGTSLTIQCQVDSQVTMMFWYRQQPGQSLTLIATANQGSEATYESGFVIDKFPISRPNLTFSTLTVSNMSPEDSSIYLCSARDAGGGYTFGSGTRLTVV.

In its sample, this clone was seen once. This chain links TRBV5-5 with TRBJ1-1, with 8 bases matching TRBD1. Germline CDR1 is SGHKS and CDR2 is YYEKEE (reference sequence). V shed 3 bases and J 3 bases; nucleotides not matched to a gene: 4. The CDR3 is made up of 14 amino acids. The CDR3 DNA follows: TGTGCCAGCAGCTGGACAGGGTGGTACACTGAAGCTTTCTTT. Protein sequence: CASSWTGWYTEAFF. The full variable domain, completed using reference TRBV5-5 and TRBJ1-1, is DAGVTQSPTHLIKTRGQQVTLRCSPISGHKSVSWYQQVLGQGPQFIFQYYEKEERGRGNFPDRFSARQFPNYSSELNVNALLLGDSALYLCASSWTGWYTEAFFGQGTRLTVV.

The chain carries TRBV5-1 and TRBJ2-3, with 10 bases that match TRBD2. The length of the CDR3 is 18 residues. V shed 0 bases, J shed 0 bases, and the junction held 7 bases outside the gene matches. From germline, CDR1 is SGHRS and CDR2 YFSETQ. The CDR3 nucleotides are TGCGCCAGCAGCTTGGTAGCGGGGGGTCTTCGGAGCACAGATACGCAGTATTTT. Translating gives CASSLVAGGLRSTDTQYF.

The chain is built from TRBV12-5 and TRBJ2-7, with 8 bases fitting TRBD1. J was trimmed by 1 base and V by 0 bases; bases with no gene match: 2. In germline, CDR1 is LGHNT, CDR2 FRNRAP. CDR3 length: 15 residues. CDR3 sequence (DNA): TGTGCTAGTGGTTTGGTACAGGGGGGTTCCTACGAGCAGTACTTC. It yields the protein CASGLVQGGSYEQYF.

This clone was seen a few times. The chain joins TRBV6-1 to TRBJ1-5; no clear D. This CDR3 is built from 12 residues. The V and J ends lost 5 bases and 4 bases respectively, with 6 bases between them. Germline loops: CDR1 MNHNS, CDR2 SASEGT. For the CDR3, the DNA is TGTGCCAGCAGTAACGGGAATCAGCCCCAGCATTTT. Translation gives CASSNGNQPQHF.

This clone showed up just once. The chain joins TRBV5-6 to TRBJ2-5; D possibly corresponds to TRBD1 (5 bases). The CDR3 runs 17 residues. V was cut by 0 bases and J by 5 bases, with 20 bases left in between. Per the germline V gene, CDR1 is SGHDT and CDR2 is YYEEEE. The chain's CDR3 is CASSLGGSPRGRETQYF. The CDR3 DNA is TGTGCCAGCAGCTTGGGGGGCAGTCCACGAGGTCGGGAGACCCAGTACTTC.

This chain's CDR3 is CASRSFDTGNQPQHF. CDR3 DNA: TGTGCCAGTAGAAGCTTCGACACCGGCAATCAGCCCCAGCATTTT. This chain connects TRBV19 to TRBJ1-5; D unclear. The length of the CDR3 is 15 residues. Trimming took 6 bases from V and 2 from J, leaving 14 bases between them. From germline, CDR1 is LNHDA and CDR2 SQIVND (reference sequence).